This is a list of T cell receptor beta chains from one sample in a study of early T cells in non-severe SARS-CoV-2 infection. TCRdb re-analysed the 5' RACE reads in MiXCR, keeping a single row per CDR3 protein. The sample includes approximately 62,000 distinct CDR3 sequences, under 15% of them seen just once. The sequenced material came from whole blood. These TCRs come from an adult who was a healthcare worker with PCR-confirmed SARS-CoV-2 infection or an uninfected control (not recorded which). Both conserved end residues are part of each CDR3. The D gene is left open where the match is weak. For some rows the clone size is stated as once, few or many, or as a class when expanded; others skip it.

J: TRBJ2-1
V: TRBV5-1
D: TRBD2
length: 19
size: many
CDR3: CASSRLAGGPSITYNEQFF
DNA: TGCGCCAGCAGTCGACTAGCGGGAGGGCCCTCAATTACCTACAATGAGCAGTTCTTC

J: TRBJ1-2
V: TRBV29-1
D: TRBD1
length: 15
size: many
CDR3: CSVQPFDRDNYGYTF
DNA: TGCAGCGTTCAACCCTTTGACAGGGATAACTATGGCTACACCTTC

J: TRBJ2-1
V: TRBV7-8
D: TRBD2
length: 15
size: NA
CDR3: CASSQGTSAYNEQFF
DNA: TGTGCCAGCAGCCAAGGGACTAGCGCGTACAATGAGCAGTTCTTC

J: TRBJ1-4
V: TRBV5-1
D: NA
length: 14
size: many
CDR3: CASSLSGQGTKLFF
DNA: TGCGCCAGCAGCTTGTCCGGGCAGGGCACAAAACTGTTTTTT

J: TRBJ1-3
V: TRBV7-8
D: NA
length: 16
size: few
CDR3: CASSNTGSGSGNTIYF
DNA: TGTGCCAGCAGCAATACAGGGTCTGGATCTGGAAACACCATATATTTT

J: TRBJ2-5
V: TRBV29-1
D: NA
length: 11
size: NA
CDR3: CSVGTDWTQYF
DNA: TGCAGCGTTGGAACCGATTGGACCCAGTACTTC

J: TRBJ2-5
V: TRBV12-3/TRBV12-4
D: NA
length: 14
size: many
CDR3: CASSLSQAQETQYF
DNA: TGTGCCAGCAGTTTGTCTCAGGCACAAGAGACCCAGTACTTC

J: TRBJ2-3
V: TRBV11-2
D: NA
length: 12
size: many
CDR3: CASSLIQDTQYF
DNA: TGTGCCAGCAGCTTAATACAGGATACGCAGTATTTT

J: TRBJ2-3
V: TRBV7-8
D: TRBD1
length: 15
size: many
CDR3: CASSLSRGLTDTQYF
DNA: TGTGCCAGCAGCCTTTCCAGGGGGCTCACAGATACGCAGTATTTT

J: TRBJ2-1
V: TRBV18
D: TRBD1
length: 16
size: NA
CDR3: CASSPFVGQGVNEQFF
DNA: TGTGCCAGCTCACCGTTCGTAGGACAGGGGGTAAATGAGCAGTTCTTC

J: TRBJ2-1
V: TRBV20-1
D: TRBD2
length: 17
size: many
CDR3: CSARAPLTSGSGNEQFF
DNA: TGCAGTGCTAGAGCACCCCTGACTAGCGGGAGTGGCAATGAGCAGTTCTTC

J: TRBJ2-7
V: TRBV6-2/TRBV6-3
D: TRBD2
length: 15
size: NA
CDR3: CASTPVAGGPYEQYF
DNA: TGTGCCAGCACCCCCGTAGCGGGAGGGCCATACGAGCAGTACTTC

J: TRBJ2-7
V: TRBV29-1
D: TRBD1
length: 14
size: NA
CDR3: CSVERRDRTYEQYF
DNA: TGCAGCGTTGAAAGGCGGGACAGGACATACGAGCAGTACTTC

J: TRBJ2-7
V: TRBV5-1
D: NA
length: 15
size: NA
CDR3: CASSLAPGFTYEQYF
DNA: TGCGCCAGCAGCTTGGCCCCAGGCTTTACCTACGAGCAGTACTTC

J: TRBJ1-2
V: TRBV6-5
D: NA
length: 14
size: many
CDR3: CASSYFAKADGYTF
DNA: TGTGCCAGCAGTTACTTCGCGAAAGCGGATGGCTACACCTTC

J: TRBJ1-1
V: TRBV28
D: NA
length: 14
size: few
CDR3: CASSSPHMNTEAFF
DNA: TGTGCCAGCAGTTCCCCCCATATGAACACTGAAGCTTTCTTT

J: TRBJ1-4
V: TRBV7-2
D: NA
length: 16
size: many
CDR3: CASSFSSGSPAEKLFF
DNA: TGTGCCAGCAGCTTTTCATCAGGGTCCCCTGCTGAAAAACTGTTTTTT

J: TRBJ2-4
V: TRBV7-6
D: TRBD2
length: 18
size: many
CDR3: CASSLEVGGRAAKNIQYF
DNA: TGTGCCAGCAGCTTAGAGGTTGGTGGGAGGGCCGCCAAAAACATTCAGTACTTC

J: TRBJ2-7
V: TRBV7-6
D: NA
length: 15
size: many
CDR3: CASSLGGGTSYEQYF
DNA: TGTGCCAGCAGCTTAGGCGGAGGGACTTCCTACGAGCAGTACTTC

J: TRBJ1-5
V: TRBV18
D: TRBD1
length: 14
size: few
CDR3: CASSFGQGGQPQHF
DNA: TGTGCCAGCTCTTTTGGACAGGGGGGTCAGCCCCAGCATTTT

J: TRBJ1-1
V: TRBV28
D: NA
length: 15
size: NA
CDR3: CASSVPYQGRSEAFF
DNA: TGTGCCAGCAGTGTTCCTTACCAGGGGAGGTCTGAAGCTTTCTTT

J: TRBJ1-5
V: TRBV7-9
D: NA
length: 13
size: many
CDR3: CASSLGQLQPQHF
DNA: TGTGCCAGCAGCTTAGGACAGCTTCAGCCCCAGCATTTT

J: TRBJ1-6
V: TRBV12-3/TRBV12-4
D: NA
length: 12
size: many
CDR3: CASSLPPGPLHF
DNA: TGTGCCAGCAGTCTACCGCCTGGCCCCCTCCACTTT

J: TRBJ2-4
V: TRBV18
D: NA
length: 16
size: NA
CDR3: CASSPPSVSLENIQYF
DNA: TGTGCCAGCTCACCACCCTCCGTTAGCCTGGAAAACATTCAGTACTTC

J: TRBJ2-2
V: TRBV12-3/TRBV12-4
D: NA
length: 14
size: few
CDR3: CASSLGESTGELFF
DNA: TGTGCCAGCAGTTTGGGGGAAAGCACCGGGGAGCTGTTTTTT

J: TRBJ2-1
V: TRBV3-1
D: TRBD2
length: 18
size: NA
CDR3: CASSRKGLAGGLFNEQFF
DNA: TGTGCCAGCAGCCGCAAGGGACTAGCGGGGGGGCTATTTAATGAGCAGTTCTTC

J: TRBJ2-1
V: TRBV7-2
D: NA
length: 14
size: NA
CDR3: CASSLRLGDNEQFF
DNA: TGTGCCAGCAGCTTACGATTGGGTGACAATGAGCAGTTCTTC

J: TRBJ2-2
V: TRBV7-6
D: NA
length: 15
size: many
CDR3: CASSLLRENTGELFF
DNA: TGTGCCAGCAGCTTATTACGCGAGAACACCGGGGAGCTGTTTTTT

J: TRBJ1-6
V: TRBV7-8
D: TRBD1
length: 15
size: NA
CDR3: CASSLLTGANSPLHF
DNA: TGTGCCAGCAGCTTACTGACAGGGGCTAATTCACCCCTCCACTTT